This TCR beta chain was identified during a study of blood T cell repertoires in COVID-19. The wider study: PBMCs, B-cell-depleted T cells, or T cells provided the cDNA or gDNA that made up the material.

Only in-frame clones appear in the TCRdb table, and some are missing; sequencing was by immunoSEQ multiplex PCR. This sample has around 230,000 clones; over 80% occur once, and the top ten carry approximately 2.6%. The CDR3 sequence is 17 residues long. Per the germline V gene, CDR1 is MNHEY and CDR2 is SMNVEV (reference sequence). V dropped 4 bases and J dropped 7 bases, with 23 bases sitting between them. This chain connects TRBV27 to TRBJ1-5; tentatively, D is TRBD1 (6 bases). The sequenced material came from peripheral blood. The sequence was obtained from a woman aged 70 to 79 with active or convalescent COVID-19. The CDR3 DNA is TGTGCCAGCAGTTCTTTGGGCGGGGGGGCAGCAGGACAGCCCCAGCATTTT. It specifies CASSSLGGGAAGQPQHF.